A single sample is the source of the 25 T cell receptor beta chains below, sequenced in a study of blood T cell repertoires in COVID-19. Measured with immunoSEQ multiplex PCR; TCRdb has only the in-frame clones, and not every one. The sample contains roughly 230,000 clones, around 81% of which appear only once. Sequenced material: peripheral blood. These receptors came from a man aged 45-65 years with active or convalescent COVID-19.

The chain has TRBV18 and TRBJ1-6; D not certain. V lost 0 bases and J 4 bases, leaving 7 bases between the germline ends. The CDR3 contains 15 residues. Germline V lookup: CDR1 KGHSH, CDR2 LQKENI. The CDR3 region is CASSPPPGYNSPLHF. The CDR3 DNA sequence: TGTGCCAGCTCACCACCCCCAGGTTATAATTCACCCCTCCACTTT.

This chain links TRBV24-1 with TRBJ2-2; TRBD1 matches 10 bases. CDR1 and CDR2 (germline): KGHDR, SFDVKD. CDR3 size: 17 residues. Trimming removed 4 bases from V and 5 bases from J; junction bases left unmatched: 9. The CDR3 region is CATSDHGTGARTGELFF. CDR3 DNA sequence: TGTGCCACCAGTGACCATGGGACAGGGGCGCGGACCGGGGAGCTGTTTTTT.

There are a few counts of this clone. The chain links TRBV5-5 to TRBJ1-4, with 7 bases fitting TRBD1. In germline, CDR1 is SGHKS, CDR2 YYEKEE (reference sequence). The CDR3 extends over 14 amino acids. V lost 0 bases to trimming and J lost 5 bases; unmatched junction nucleotides: 1. DNA of the CDR3: TGTGCCAGCAGCTTGGGGACAGGAAATGAAAAACTGTTTTTT. This translates into CASSLGTGNEKLFF.

The chain recombines TRBV5-4 with TRBJ2-4; D gene unclear. Germline CDR1 is SGHNT and CDR2 is YYREEE (reference sequence). This CDR3 has 13 residues. V lost 4 bases, J lost 1 base, and 6 bases lay in between. DNA of the CDR3: TGTGCCAGCAGCCAAGAGGCCAAAAACATTCAGTACTTC. It specifies CASSQEAKNIQYF.

The rearrangement links TRBV6-1 to TRBJ1-5; no clear D. Germline V lookup: CDR1 MNHNS, CDR2 SASEGT. The CDR3 is 15 residues long. The germline V and J ends were trimmed by 3 bases and 0 bases, with 9 bases remaining between them. CDR3 loop: CASSDRDFSNQPQHF. The CDR3 DNA reads as TGTGCCAGCAGTGACCGAGACTTTAGCAATCAGCCCCAGCATTTT.

CDR3 DNA: TGTGCCAGCAGTTTACGCGGAGATACGCAGTATTTT. Amino acid sequence: CASSLRGDTQYF. This chain connects TRBV12-3 or TRBV12-4 to TRBJ2-3; D remains ambiguous. This CDR3 region has 12 residues. The ends were cut back, 2 bases at V and 5 bases at J, with 5 bases in the middle.

Many counts were recorded for this clone. The gene calls are TRBV14 and TRBJ1-1, with D maybe TRBD1 (5 bases). Germline V gives CDR1 SGHDN, CDR2 FVKESK. V was pared by 1 base and J by 7 bases, with 10 bases between. The CDR3 length is 13 residues. CDR3 sequence reads: CASSQGWGVEAFF. The CDR3 coding sequence is TGTGCCAGCAGCCAAGGGTGGGGCGTTGAAGCTTTCTTT.

The chain uses TRBV27 and TRBJ2-3; possibly TRBD1 for D (6 bases). The CDR3 runs 15 residues. Deletions cut 6 bases from V and 0 bases from J, with 13 bases between. Germline CDR1 is MNHEY and CDR2 is SMNVEV (reference sequence). CDR3 nucleotide sequence: TGTGCCAGCAGCCGACAGGATCCTAGCACAGATACGCAGTATTTT. Translating it yields CASSRQDPSTDTQYF.

The chain uses TRBV11-1 and TRBJ2-2, with 8 bases aligning to TRBD1. This CDR3 has 15 amino acids. Germline V CDR1 and CDR2: SGHAT, FQDESV (reference sequence). J lost 6 bases, V lost 5 bases, and 8 bases had no gene match. CDR3 nucleotide sequence: TGTGCCAGCAGCCCGCCGGACAGGGAGCCCGGGGAGCTGTTTTTT. Translation: CASSPPDREPGELFF.

The chain uses TRBV15 and TRBJ2-5; possibly TRBD1 for D (6 bases). Per germline, CDR1 LNHNV and CDR2 YYDKDF (reference sequence). Trimming pared 1 base from V and 2 bases from J, leaving 11 bases between. This CDR3 comprises 15 residues. The CDR3 loop is CATSRVGGSQETQYF. CDR3 coding DNA: TGTGCCACCAGCAGAGTTGGGGGCAGTCAAGAGACCCAGTACTTC. Full variable domain (missing parts from reference TRBV15 and TRBJ2-5): DAMVIQNPRYQVTQFGKPVTLSCSQTLNHNVMYWYQQKSSQAPKLLFHYYDKDFNNEADTPDNFQSRRPNTSFCFLDIRSPGLGDTAMYLCATSRVGGSQETQYFGPGTRLLVL.

The chain links TRBV3-1 (or the pseudogene TRBV3-2) to TRBJ2-5, with 7 bases matching TRBD1. Losses at the gene ends were 7 bases for V and 5 bases for J; bases not matched to a gene: 10. Germline loops: CDR1 LGHDT, CDR2 YNNKEL (reference sequence). There are 14 residues in the CDR3. CDR3: CASTNRGMVETQYF. For the CDR3, the DNA is TGTGCCAGCACTAACAGGGGTATGGTGGAGACCCAGTACTTC.

J is TRBJ1-6 and V is TRBV7-2; D may be TRBD1 (5 bases). This CDR3 spans 15 amino acids. V lost 4 bases and J 5 bases, leaving 12 bases between the germline ends. Germline CDR1 SGHTA, CDR2 FQGNSA. The CDR3 DNA sequence: TGTGCCAGCAGCTGGGGTCAGGACAATAATTCACCCCTCCACTTT. It yields the protein CASSWGQDNNSPLHF.

The chain combines TRBV9 with TRBJ1-2; possible D gene TRBD1, 5 bases. The CDR3 runs to 15 residues. The germline V gene encodes CDR1 SGDLS and CDR2 YYNGEE. V was cut by 7 bases and J by 6 bases, with 22 bases left in between. The CDR3 sequence is CASRGGEGNFHGYTF. The DNA of the CDR3 is TGTGCCAGCCGAGGTGGGGAGGGGAACTTCCATGGCTACACCTTC.

This clone was seen a single time. The chain couples TRBV6-5 to TRBJ1-2; a weak D match, TRBD1 (6 bases). Trimming cost V 5 bases and J 4 bases, with 11 bases left between them. CDR3 size: 13 residues. Germline V lookup: CDR1 MNHEY, CDR2 SVGAGI. The CDR3 DNA follows: TGTGCCAGCAGTAACCGGGACACCTATGGCTACACCTTC. Amino acids: CASSNRDTYGYTF.

V is TRBV7-9 and J is TRBJ2-1; 7 positions agree with TRBD1. Germline CDR1 reads SEHNR; CDR2 reads FQNEAQ (reference sequence). The CDR3 contains 15 residues. V lost 5 bases to trimming and J lost 0 bases; unmatched junction nucleotides: 4. The CDR3 DNA is TGTGCCAGCAGCCCGGACAGGTTCTCCTACAATGAGCAGTTCTTC. Its translation: CASSPDRFSYNEQFF.

V gene TRBV5-4 combines with J gene TRBJ2-7, with D possibly being TRBD1 (5 bases). The germline V and J ends were trimmed by 3 bases and 5 bases, with 9 bases remaining between them. The CDR3 extends over 12 amino acids. Per germline, CDR1 SGHNT and CDR2 YYREEE (reference sequence). The DNA for the CDR3 is TGTGCCAGCAGCTCTCTAGGGGACGAGCAGTACTTC. Protein sequence: CASSSLGDEQYF.

A single count supports this clone. This chain joins TRBV5-1 and TRBJ2-1, with 9 bases aligning to TRBD2. From germline, CDR1 is SGHRS and CDR2 YFSETQ. CDR3 length: 14 amino acids. The J segment lost 6 bases and the V segment lost 4 bases, leaving 5 bases of the junction unmatched. The CDR3 here is CASSTPSGVNEQFF. For the CDR3, the DNA is TGCGCCAGCAGCACCCCTAGCGGGGTCAATGAGCAGTTCTTC.

The chain combines TRBV4-1 with TRBJ1-5; the D is unclear. The CDR3 sequence is 15 residues long. Germline CDR1 MGHRA, CDR2 YSYEKL. V lost 4 bases and J 5 bases, leaving 15 bases between the germline ends. The CDR3 is CASSPRGPNDQPQHF. CDR3 nucleotides: TGCGCCAGCAGCCCCAGAGGGCCTAACGATCAGCCCCAGCATTTT.

At least ten counts were recorded for this clone. The identical CDR3 is also encoded by other nucleotide sequences in the sample. V and J are TRBV7-2 and TRBJ1-2; D unresolved. The germline CDR1 and CDR2 sequences are SGHTA and FQGNSA. V was clipped by 5 bases and J by 2 bases, with 3 bases between them. There are 11 residues in the CDR3. The CDR3 protein is CASSQNYGYTF. The DNA for the CDR3 is TGTGCCAGCAGCCAGAACTATGGCTACACCTTC. Based on the CDR3 plus reference TRBV7-2 and TRBJ1-2, the full variable domain is GAGVSQSPSNKVTEKGKDVELRCDPISGHTALYWYRQSLGQGLEFLIYFQGNSAPDKSGLPSDRFSAERTGGSVSTLTIQRTQQEDSAVYLCASSQNYGYTFGSGTRLTVV.

The chain has TRBV9 and TRBJ2-7, with 10 positions matching TRBD1. The V gene's germline CDR1 is SGDLS and CDR2 YYNGEE. The V and J ends lost 3 bases and 3 bases, in that order; junction bases with no gene match: 6. CDR3 size: 15 residues. Here the CDR3 reads CASSARTGGDYEQYF. In DNA, the CDR3 is TGTGCCAGCAGCGCCCGGACAGGGGGAGACTACGAGCAGTACTTC.

This clone was counted a few times. The chain has TRBV19 and TRBJ2-7, with 8 bases fitting TRBD2. The germline V gene has CDR1 LNHDA and CDR2 SQIVND (reference sequence). The CDR3 is made up of 13 amino acids. V shed 5 bases and J 6 bases; nucleotides not matched to a gene: 6. The CDR3 region has the DNA TGTGCCAGTAGTTCTAGGACTAGCCGCGAGCAGTACTTC. It specifies CASSSRTSREQYF.

This clone showed up just a few times. The genes are TRBV7-8 and TRBJ1-4, with D possibly matching TRBD1 (6 bases). Germline CDR1 is SGHVS and CDR2 is FQNEAQ. With 5 bases removed from V and 4 bases from J, the gap between germline ends came to 11 bases. The CDR3 is 14 amino acids. The CDR3, as DNA: TGTGCCAGCAGCCGAGACAGGCTTAATGAAAAACTGTTTTTT. This gives the protein CASSRDRLNEKLFF.

The chain joins TRBV4-1 to TRBJ2-7; 10 bases fit TRBD2. In germline, CDR1 is MGHRA, CDR2 YSYEKL. Unmatched junction bases numbered 11, after V lost 3 bases and J lost 3 bases. There are 17 residues in the CDR3. CDR3: CASSQAPLASGGYEQYF. The CDR3 region has the DNA TGCGCCAGCAGCCAGGCCCCTTTGGCTAGCGGGGGCTACGAGCAGTACTTC.

The J gene is TRBJ1-2, the V gene TRBV7-8, with no clear D. The CDR3 covers 13 residues. V shed 5 bases and J shed 2 bases, with 9 bases lying between them. Germline V lookup: CDR1 SGHVS, CDR2 FQNEAQ. In DNA, the CDR3 is TGTGCCAGCAGCCGAGGACTAAACTATGGCTACACCTTC. This gives the protein CASSRGLNYGYTF. The full variable domain, in which reference TRBV7-8 and TRBJ1-2 provide the parts outside the CDR3, is GAGVSQSPRYKVAKRGQDVALRCDPISGHVSLFWYQQALGQGPEFLTYFQNEAQLDKSGLPSDRFFAERPEGSVSTLKIQRTQQEDSAVYLCASSRGLNYGYTFGSGTRLTVV.

This clone has more than one count but fewer than ten. The rearrangement uses TRBV30 and TRBJ1-2, with a weak D call TRBD1 (6 bases). V dropped 8 bases and J dropped 0 bases, with 13 bases sitting between them. Germline CDR1 is GTSNPN and CDR2 is SVGIG (reference sequence). This CDR3 is 13 amino acids long. CDR3 amino acids: CAGFRGTNYGYTF. CDR3 DNA: TGTGCCGGCTTCAGGGGCACTAACTATGGCTACACCTTC.